The T cell receptor (beta chain) described here comes from a study of blood T cell repertoires in COVID-19. The overall study: Acute and convalescent COVID-19 samples came from the United States, Italy and Spain. T cells, B-cell-depleted T cells, or PBMCs provided the cDNA or gDNA that served as material.

The germline CDR1 and CDR2 sequences are SGHRS and YFSETQ. This CDR3 has 16 residues. V dropped 4 bases and J dropped 4; count of bases not matched to a gene: 10. The authors' processing: Reference gene primer amplification yielded estimated nucleated cell counts. Produced via immunoSEQ multiplex PCR; TCRdb's table is partial and in-frame only. That table supplies the V and J calls and clone size; D and trimming were determined from the DNA. There are 110,000 or so clones in the sample; over 80% occur only once, and 4% to 5.5% lies in the top ten. This sequence originates from a woman between 50 and 59 years old with acute or convalescent COVID-19. The V and J genes are TRBV5-1 and TRBJ1-4, with TRBD1 identical over 7 bases. Sequenced sample: peripheral blood. The CDR3, as DNA: TGCGCCAGCAGCAGAACAGGGACAGTTCTTAATGAAAAACTGTTTTTT. Encoded protein: CASSRTGTVLNEKLFF.